This TCR beta chain was documented in a study of cytomegalovirus exposure and HLA in healthy donors. 60 Vbeta and 13 Jbeta primers were used in PCR. Libraries were prepared by immunoSEQ multiplex PCR; TCRdb keeps only in-frame clonotypes and omits some of them. The sample carries roughly 120,000 clones, roughly 80% recorded once. The CDR3 consists of 15 residues. CDR1 is SGHTA, CDR2 FQGNSA, per germline. Trimming pared 5 bases from V and 2 bases from J, leaving 15 bases between. When sampled, the donors appeared nominally healthy, though they likely had unrecorded immune exposures. Sequenced material: PBMCs. The chain couples TRBV7-2 to TRBJ1-2, with D perhaps matching TRBD1 (5 bases). This clonotype was sampled from a woman aged 50 to 65 in good health and CMV-seropositive. The DNA for the CDR3 is TGTGCCAGCAGCCCGGCACGGGGGATGAACTATGGCTACACCTTC. It is translated as CASSPARGMNYGYTF.